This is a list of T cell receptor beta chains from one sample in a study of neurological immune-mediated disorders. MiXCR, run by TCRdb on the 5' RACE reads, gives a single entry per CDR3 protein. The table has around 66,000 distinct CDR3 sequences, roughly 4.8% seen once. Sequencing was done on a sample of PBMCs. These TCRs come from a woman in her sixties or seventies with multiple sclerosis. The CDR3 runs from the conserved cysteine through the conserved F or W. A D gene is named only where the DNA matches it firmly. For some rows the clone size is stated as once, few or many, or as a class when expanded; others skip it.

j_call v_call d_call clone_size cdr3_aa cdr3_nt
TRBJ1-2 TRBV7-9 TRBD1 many CASSPDGQGLSYTF TGTGCCAGCAGCCCAGATGGACAGGGGTTGAGCTACACCTTC
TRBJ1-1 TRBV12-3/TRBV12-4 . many CASSFGGADTEAFF TGTGCCAGCAGTTTTGGCGGGGCGGACACTGAAGCTTTCTTT
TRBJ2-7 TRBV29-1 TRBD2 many CSVGHGGVSYEQYF TGCAGCGTTGGACATGGGGGGGTCTCCTACGAGCAGTACTTC
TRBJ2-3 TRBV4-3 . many CASSQRSTSTDTQYF TGCGCCAGCAGCCAAAGGTCCACTAGCACAGATACGCAGTATTTT
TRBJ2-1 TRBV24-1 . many CATSDNGRDWEQFF TGTGCCACCAGTGATAATGGCCGGGACTGGGAGCAGTTCTTC
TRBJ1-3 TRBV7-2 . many CASSLVGDISGNTIYF TGTGCCAGCAGCTTAGTTGGGGATATCTCTGGAAACACCATATATTTT
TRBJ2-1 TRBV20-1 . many CSAPGTAPFYNEQFF TGCAGTGCTCCAGGGACCGCCCCCTTTTACAATGAGCAGTTCTTC
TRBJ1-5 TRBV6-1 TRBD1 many CASSRTGSGNQPQHF TGTGCCAGCAGTCGGACAGGGAGCGGCAATCAGCCCCAGCATTTT
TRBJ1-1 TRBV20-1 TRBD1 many CSASKDRDTEAFF TGCAGTGCTAGTAAGGACAGGGACACTGAAGCTTTCTTT
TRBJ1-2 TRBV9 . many CASSVEGGQFYGYTF TGTGCCAGCAGCGTAGAAGGAGGACAGTTCTATGGCTACACCTTC
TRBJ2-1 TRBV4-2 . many CASSQVLSSYNEQFF TGTGCCAGCAGCCAGGTCTTAAGCTCCTACAATGAGCAGTTCTTC
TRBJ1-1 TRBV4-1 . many CASSGTPTAEAFF TGCGCCAGCAGCGGGACACCGACGGCTGAAGCTTTCTTT
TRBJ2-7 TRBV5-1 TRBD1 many CASSVGQGPREQYF TGCGCCAGCAGCGTGGGACAGGGTCCGCGGGAGCAGTACTTC
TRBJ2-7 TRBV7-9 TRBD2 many CASSPGGRTSGHTNAYEQYF TGTGCCAGCAGCCCCGGGGGTCGGACTAGCGGCCACACGAATGCCTACGAGCAGTACTTC
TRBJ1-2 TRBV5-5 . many CASSPDSHGYTF TGTGCCAGCAGCCCCGATTCACATGGCTACACCTTC
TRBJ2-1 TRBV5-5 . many CASSSDGAEQFF TGTGCCAGCAGCTCGGACGGAGCTGAGCAGTTCTTC
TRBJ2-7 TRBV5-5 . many CASSLASDYYEQYF TGTGCCAGCAGCTTGGCTTCGGACTACTACGAGCAGTACTTC
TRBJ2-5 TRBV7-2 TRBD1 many CASSSGQGRQETQYF TGTGCCAGCAGCTCCGGACAGGGCCGTCAAGAGACCCAGTACTTC
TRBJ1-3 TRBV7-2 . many CASSSKSSGNTIYF TGTGCCAGCAGTTCTAAAAGCTCTGGAAACACCATATATTTT
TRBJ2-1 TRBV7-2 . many CASSPNGLTNNEQFF TGTGCCAGCAGCCCTAACGGACTAACTAACAATGAGCAGTTCTTC
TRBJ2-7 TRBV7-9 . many CASSLGGELYEQYF TGTGCCAGCAGCTTAGGGGGGGAGCTCTACGAGCAGTACTTC
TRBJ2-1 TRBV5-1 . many CASSLASSYNEQFF TGCGCCAGCAGCTTGGCGAGCTCCTACAATGAGCAGTTCTTC
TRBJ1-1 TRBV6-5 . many CASSSLTGTDEAFF TGTGCCAGCAGTTCCCTTACCGGGACGGATGAAGCTTTCTTT
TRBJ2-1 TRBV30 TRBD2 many CAWTIGSLAGEGNEQFF TGTGCCTGGACCATCGGTTCACTAGCGGGAGAGGGGAATGAGCAGTTCTTC
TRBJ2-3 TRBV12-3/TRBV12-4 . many CASSLGENTDTQYF TGTGCCAGCAGTTTAGGGGAGAACACAGATACGCAGTATTTT
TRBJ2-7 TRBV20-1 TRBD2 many CSAIAGGPYEQYF TGCAGTGCCATAGCGGGAGGGCCCTACGAGCAGTACTTC
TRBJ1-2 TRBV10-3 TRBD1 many CAISEAGTANHGYTF TGTGCCATCAGTGAGGCTGGGACAGCCAACCATGGCTACACCTTC
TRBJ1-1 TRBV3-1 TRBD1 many CASSLATGATEAFF TGTGCCAGCAGCCTCGCGACAGGGGCCACTGAAGCTTTCTTT
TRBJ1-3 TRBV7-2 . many CASRSSGNTIYF TGTGCCAGTAGGAGCTCTGGAAACACCATATATTTT
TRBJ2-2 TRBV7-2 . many CASSSGDSTGELFF TGTGCCAGCAGCTCCGGGGACTCCACCGGGGAGCTGTTTTTT
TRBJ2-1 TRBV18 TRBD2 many CASSPVAGGRYNEQFF TGTGCCAGCTCGCCGGTAGCGGGAGGGCGATACAATGAGCAGTTCTTC
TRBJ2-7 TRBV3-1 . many CASSQDDRSREQYF TGTGCCAGCAGCCAAGATGACAGGTCACGGGAGCAGTACTTC
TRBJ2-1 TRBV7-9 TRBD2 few CASSYTSGGNEQFF TGTGCCAGCAGCTACACTAGCGGAGGAAATGAGCAGTTCTTC
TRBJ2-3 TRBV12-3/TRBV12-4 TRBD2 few CAIAGGRGADTQYF TGTGCGATAGCAGGCGGGAGAGGGGCAGATACGCAGTATTTT
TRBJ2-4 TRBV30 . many CAWSVAGRANIQYF TGTGCCTGGAGTGTAGCGGGCAGGGCGAACATTCAGTACTTC
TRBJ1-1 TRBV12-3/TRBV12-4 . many CASSPRGTEAFF TGTGCCAGCAGCCCCCGGGGGACTGAAGCTTTCTTT
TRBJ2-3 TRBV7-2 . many CASRRGTDTQYF TGTGCCAGCCGACGTGGGACAGATACGCAGTATTTT
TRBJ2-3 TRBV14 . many CASSQELNTQYF TGTGCCAGCAGCCAAGAATTAAATACGCAGTATTTT
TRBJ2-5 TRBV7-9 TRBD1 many CASSELDRGLQETQYF TGTGCCAGCAGCGAATTGGACAGGGGACTCCAAGAGACCCAGTACTTC
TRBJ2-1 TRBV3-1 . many CASSQEGLAPFF TGTGCCAGCAGCCAAGAGGGGCTAGCGCCGTTCTTC
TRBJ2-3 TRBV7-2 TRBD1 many CASSPPGQPGTDTQYF TGTGCCAGCAGCCCACCGGGACAGCCTGGAACAGATACGCAGTATTTT
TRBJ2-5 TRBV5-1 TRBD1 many CASSWDRGGETQYF TGCGCCAGCAGTTGGGACAGGGGAGGAGAGACCCAGTACTTC
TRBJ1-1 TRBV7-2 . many CASSFWSVEAFF TGTGCCAGCAGCTTTTGGTCAGTTGAAGCTTTCTTT
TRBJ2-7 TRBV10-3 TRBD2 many CAISPGTSGSMYEQYF TGTGCCATCAGCCCCGGGACTAGCGGGAGTATGTACGAGCAGTACTTC
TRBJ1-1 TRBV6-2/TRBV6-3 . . CASRRAGGTEAFF TGTGCCAGCAGACGGGCCGGGGGCACTGAAGCTTTCTTT
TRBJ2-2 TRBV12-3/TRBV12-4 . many CASSPVARGTGELFF TGTGCCAGCAGTCCAGTTGCGCGGGGCACCGGGGAGCTGTTTTTT
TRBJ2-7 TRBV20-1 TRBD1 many CSVSQPGGWEQYF TGCAGTGTTTCCCAGCCAGGGGGTTGGGAGCAGTACTTC
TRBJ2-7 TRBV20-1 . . CSARDLLASYEQYF TGCAGTGCTAGAGATCTGCTAGCGAGCTACGAGCAGTACTTC
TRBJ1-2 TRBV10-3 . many CAISEDRNYGYTF TGTGCCATCAGTGAAGACAGAAATTATGGCTACACCTTC
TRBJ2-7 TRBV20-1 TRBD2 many CSARSLAGGDRGSYEQYF TGCAGTGCTAGAAGCCTAGCGGGAGGTGATCGTGGCTCCTACGAGCAGTACTTC
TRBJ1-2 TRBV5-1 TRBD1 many CASSKRDSSPNYGYTF TGCGCCAGCAGTAAACGGGACAGTTCTCCTAACTATGGCTACACCTTC
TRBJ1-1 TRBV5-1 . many CASSPSPPNTEAFF TGCGCCAGCAGCCCGAGCCCTCCGAACACTGAAGCTTTCTTT
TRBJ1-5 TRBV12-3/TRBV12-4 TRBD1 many CASSRTGGQFGNQPQHF TGTGCCAGCAGTCGCACAGGGGGCCAATTTGGCAATCAGCCCCAGCATTTT